Reported below is one T cell receptor beta chain. Germline V CDR1 and CDR2: SEHNR, FQNEAQ (reference sequence). Trimming removed 3 bases from V and 5 bases from J; junction bases left unmatched: 2. This CDR3 is built from 15 residues. The method was immunoSEQ multiplex PCR; TCRdb's version includes in-frame clones alone and lacks a portion of them. The sample consists of some 65,000 clones, roughly 73% of them appearing once. The sample originates from a study of OX40 agonist ivuxolimab in advanced cancers. About the study: Ivuxolimab, an antibody that agonizes OX40 (CD134), was administered to the patients.

This sequence was found in an adult with an advanced solid tumor such as melanoma, head and neck, liver or kidney cancer. This specimen was CD4+ or CD8+ T cells sorted from blood, taken in a trial of the OX40 agonist ivuxolimab. The V and J genes are TRBV7-9 and TRBJ1-4; TRBD1 agrees at 11 bases. CDR3 residues: CASSLGTGGNEKLFF. In nucleotides, the CDR3 is TGTGCCAGCAGCTTGGGGACAGGGGGGAATGAAAAACTGTTTTTT.